The T cell receptor (beta chain) under discussion was sequenced for a study of blood T cell repertoires in COVID-19. Data came from immunoSEQ multiplex PCR; TCRdb stores just in-frame clones and leaves some out. This table has 85,000 to 120,000 clones, approximately 78% appearing once. The CDR3 is 14 residues long. Germline loops: CDR1 LGHDT, CDR2 YNNKEL (reference sequence). V was clipped by 4 bases and J by 7 bases, with 13 bases between them. The source of this sequence is a man aged 55 to 70 with active or convalescent COVID-19. Sequenced sample: peripheral blood. V and J are TRBV3-1 (or the pseudogene TRBV3-2) and TRBJ2-2; tentatively, D is TRBD2 (5 bases). The CDR3 loop is CASSRVSVGGELFF. In nucleotides, the CDR3 is TGTGCCAGCAGCCGGGTTAGCGTTGGCGGGGAGCTGTTTTTT.